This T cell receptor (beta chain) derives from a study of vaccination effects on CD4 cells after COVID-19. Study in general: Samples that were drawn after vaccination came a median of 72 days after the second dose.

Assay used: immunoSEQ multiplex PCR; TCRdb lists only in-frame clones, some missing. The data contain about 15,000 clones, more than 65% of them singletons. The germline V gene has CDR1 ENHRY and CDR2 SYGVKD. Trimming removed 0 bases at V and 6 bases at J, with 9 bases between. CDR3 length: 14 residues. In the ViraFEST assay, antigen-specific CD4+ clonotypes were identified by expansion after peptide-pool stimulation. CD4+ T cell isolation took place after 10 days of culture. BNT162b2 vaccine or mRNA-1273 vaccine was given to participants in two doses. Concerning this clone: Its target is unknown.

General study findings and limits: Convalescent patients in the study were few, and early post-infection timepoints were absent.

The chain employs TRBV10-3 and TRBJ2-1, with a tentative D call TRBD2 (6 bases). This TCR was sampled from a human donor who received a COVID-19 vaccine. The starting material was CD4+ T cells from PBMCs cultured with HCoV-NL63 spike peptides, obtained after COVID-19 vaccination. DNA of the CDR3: TGTGCCATCAGTGAGTCGGCGGGAACCAATGAGCAGTTCTTC. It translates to CAISESAGTNEQFF.